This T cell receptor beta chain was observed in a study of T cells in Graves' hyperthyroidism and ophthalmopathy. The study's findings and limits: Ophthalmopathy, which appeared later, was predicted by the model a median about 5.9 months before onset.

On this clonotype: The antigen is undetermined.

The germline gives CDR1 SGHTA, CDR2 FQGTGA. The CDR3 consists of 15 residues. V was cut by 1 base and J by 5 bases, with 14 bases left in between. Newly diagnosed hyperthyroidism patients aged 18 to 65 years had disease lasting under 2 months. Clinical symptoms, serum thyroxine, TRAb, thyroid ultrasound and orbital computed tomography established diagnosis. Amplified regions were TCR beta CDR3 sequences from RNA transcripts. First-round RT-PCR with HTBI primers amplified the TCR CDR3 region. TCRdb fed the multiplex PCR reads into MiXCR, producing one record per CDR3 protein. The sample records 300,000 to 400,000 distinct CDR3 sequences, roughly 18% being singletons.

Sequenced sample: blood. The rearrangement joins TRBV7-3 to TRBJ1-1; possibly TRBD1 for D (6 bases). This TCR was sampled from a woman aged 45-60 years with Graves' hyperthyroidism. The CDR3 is CASSLMSGGVTEAFF. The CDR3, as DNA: TGTGCCAGCAGCTTAATGTCTGGGGGCGTGACTGAAGCTTTCTTT.